What follows are 12 T cell receptor beta chains derived from one specimen sequenced in a study of shared clonotypes between healthy human individuals. Clones were read by immunoSEQ multiplex PCR, and TCRdb kept only the in-frame ones, dropping some. The repertoire holds under 300,000 clones, with approximately 65% as singletons. Material: memory CD4+ T cells sorted from blood. The subset is: CD45RA-negative fraction. The receptors here all came from a man aged 30 to 39 in good health.

This chain connects TRBV15 to TRBJ2-3, with TRBD2 matching 7 bases. Unmatched junction bases numbered 8, after V lost 0 bases and J lost 8 bases. Germline V gene sequence: CDR1 LNHNV, CDR2 YYDKDF (reference sequence). The CDR3 spans 15 residues. The CDR3 DNA sequence: TGTGCCACCAGCAGAGATGGGCTAGCGGAGGGTACGCAGTATTTT. Its protein product is CATSRDGLAEGTQYF.

This clone was seen a few times. The chain joins TRBV27 to TRBJ1-5; D is unresolved. Per germline, CDR1 MNHEY and CDR2 SMNVEV (reference sequence). The length of the CDR3 is 13 residues. V shed 6 bases and J shed 6 bases, with 12 bases lying between them. CDR3 residues: CASSERYGQPQHF. Here the CDR3 DNA reads TGTGCCAGCAGCGAGCGTTATGGTCAGCCCCAGCATTTT.

This chain links TRBV5-6 with TRBJ2-5; weak D call: TRBD2 (6 bases). The CDR3 runs to 15 residues. From germline, CDR1 is SGHDT and CDR2 YYEEEE. The V and J ends lost 4 bases and 3 bases respectively, with 16 bases between them. This chain's CDR3 is CASSERTTYKETQYF. The DNA of the CDR3 is TGTGCCAGCAGCGAACGGACTACCTATAAAGAGACCCAGTACTTC. The full variable domain, completed using reference TRBV5-6 and TRBJ2-5, is DAGVTQSPTHLIKTRGQQVTLRCSPKSGHDTVSWYQQALGQGPQFIFQYYEEEERQRGNFPDRFSGHQFPNYSSELNVNALLLGDSALYLCASSERTTYKETQYFGPGTRLLVL.

The chain couples TRBV7-2 to TRBJ2-5; D gene unclear. CDR1 SGHTA and CDR2 FQGNSA come from the germline V gene. V lost 0 bases and J 5 bases, leaving 7 bases between the germline ends. This CDR3 has 13 amino acids. As DNA, the CDR3 is TGTGCCAGCAGCTTAGCCGCTACGGAGACCCAGTACTTC. It is translated as CASSLAATETQYF.

This chain joins TRBV4-1 and TRBJ1-4; a possible D gene is TRBD1 (5 bases). V was pared by 3 bases and J by 0 bases, with 20 bases between. The CDR3 extends over 19 amino acids. Germline CDR1 MGHRA, CDR2 YSYEKL. The CDR3 DNA follows: TGCGCCAGCAGCCATCGTGGCCAGGGAACGGCTGCAACTAATGAAAAACTGTTTTTT. Its protein is CASSHRGQGTAATNEKLFF.

V and J are TRBV10-1 and TRBJ2-5; 10 bases line up with TRBD2. Germline CDR1 is WNHNN and CDR2 is SYGVQD (reference sequence). This CDR3 is built from 15 residues. Unmatched junction bases numbered 7, after V lost 8 bases and J lost 1 base. CDR3 coding DNA: TGCGCCAGCCCCACTAGCGGGGAGAGCCAAGAGACCCAGTACTTC. As protein: CASPTSGESQETQYF.

V gene TRBV7-9 combines with J gene TRBJ1-4, with 10 bases fitting TRBD1. Germline V gene data show CDR1 as SEHNR and CDR2 as FQNEAQ (reference sequence). The CDR3 length is 17 residues. The V gene end was trimmed by 7 bases and the J gene end by 3 bases; junction bases not matched to a gene: 11. The CDR3 region has the DNA TGTGCCAGCATCCCCCCGGGCGGGACAGGGGCTAATGAAAAACTGTTTTTT. Protein sequence: CASIPPGGTGANEKLFF. Supplemented by reference TRBV7-9 and TRBJ1-4, the full variable domain reads DTGVSQNPRHKITKRGQNVTFRCDPISEHNRLYWYRQTLGQGPEFLTYFQNEAQLEKSRLLSDRFSAERPKGSFSTLEIQRTEQGDSAMYLCASIPPGGTGANEKLFFGSGTQLSVL.

This rearrangement joins TRBV11-3 to TRBJ2-6; D may match TRBD1 or TRBD2 (6 bases each). The CDR3 is 15 amino acids. CDR1 and CDR2 from the germline V gene are SGHNT and YENEEA. V dropped 4 bases and J dropped 4 bases, with 11 bases sitting between them. As DNA, the CDR3 is TGTGCCAGCAGCTCCCCGGGGGCGGGGGCCAACGTCCTGACTTTC. It yields the protein CASSSPGAGANVLTF.

This chain links TRBV19 with TRBJ1-5, with D possibly matching TRBD1 (5 bases). V lost 5 bases and J lost 2, with 13 bases in between. The CDR3 runs 15 residues. Germline values: CDR1 LNHDA, CDR2 SQIVND (reference sequence). The CDR3 bases are TGTGCCAGTAGTCCACGGACGGGGGGCAATCAGCCCCAGCATTTT. It is translated as CASSPRTGGNQPQHF.

This clone was counted only a few times. V usage is TRBV2 and J usage is TRBJ2-1, with 7 nucleotides matching TRBD2. Per germline, CDR1 SNHLY and CDR2 FYNNEI. With 2 bases clipped from V and 5 bases from J, the junction kept 6 bases outside the gene matches. This CDR3 region has 15 residues. CDR3 amino acids: CASSELLARDNEQFF. CDR3 DNA: TGTGCCAGCAGTGAATTACTAGCGAGGGACAATGAGCAGTTCTTC.

This clone was seen a handful of times. The rearrangement joins TRBV5-1 to TRBJ2-1, with D tentatively TRBD1 (5 bases). Trimming shortened V by 0 bases and J by 0 bases, and 16 bases separated the two germline ends. Germline-derived CDR1 and CDR2 are SGHRS and YFSETQ. The CDR3 sequence is 18 residues long. CDR3 sequence reads: CASSLGPPGQGSYNEQFF. In nucleotides, the CDR3 is TGCGCCAGCAGCTTGGGTCCTCCGGGCCAGGGCTCCTACAATGAGCAGTTCTTC.

About this clone itself: A read error may be the cause here, since a much bigger clone is one base away. The identical CDR3 is also encoded by other nucleotide sequences in the sample. V gene TRBV29-1 combines with J gene TRBJ2-7; D is tentatively TRBD1 or TRBD2 (6 bases each). The CDR3 covers 18 residues. Germline V gene lookup returns CDR1 SQVTM and CDR2 ANQGSEA. The ends were cut back, 0 bases at V and 2 bases at J, with 23 bases in the middle. CDR3 residues: CSVEDKGGQGVSPYEQYF. The CDR3, as DNA: TGCAGCGTTGAAGATAAAGGGGGGCAAGGGGTTTCACCCTACGAGCAGTACTTC.